The 19 T cell receptor beta chains below were found in one sample sequenced in a study of human T cells and chemical hapten exposure. Sample time point: patch test 1, 2 weeks after DPC sensitization. Treatment in this sample: therapeutic diphenylcyclopropenone sensitization with weekly scalp DPC. Each CDR3 protein is one row after TCRdb ran MiXCR on the RACE reads. The table records some 400,000 distinct CDR3 sequences, more than 4.5% of them present only once. Sequencing was performed on whole blood, taken in connection with sensitization to the hapten diphenylcyclopropenone (DPC). All receptors come from a woman aged 45 to 65 with alopecia areata. Some clones in this sample may be carry-over from other donors' samples.

As for this clonotype: The junction shows a germline mismatch at one end, possibly a read error. The chain links TRBV10-3 to TRBJ1-5; 9 nucleotides line up with TRBD1. CDR3 length: 16 amino acids. CDR1 is ENHRY, CDR2 SYGVKD, per germline. The CDR3 here is CAVSEPRTGEGQPQHF. The CDR3 DNA is TGTGCCGTCAGTGAGCCGCGGACAGGGGAAGGTCAGCCCCAGCATTTT.

The V call is TRBV5-1, the J call TRBJ2-2; no reliable D call. V gave up 0 bases and J gave up 1 base, with 7 bases separating them. CDR1 and CDR2 (germline): SGHRS, YFSETQ. The CDR3 contains 15 residues. In DNA, the CDR3 is TGCGCCAGCAGCTTGGTTGGAGTGAACACCGGGGAGCTGTTTTTT. This gives the protein CASSLVGVNTGELFF.

This clonotype was seen a few times. The chain is built from TRBV5-6 and TRBJ2-3; 10 nucleotides match TRBD1. Trimming removed 5 bases from V and 3 bases from J; junction bases left unmatched: 15. Germline assignment: CDR1 SGHDT and CDR2 YYEEEE. The CDR3 length is 18 residues. The CDR3 region has the DNA TGTGCCAGCAGTGCGCCGGGACAGGGGCTCCTCCTAACAGATACGCAGTATTTT. Translation gives CASSAPGQGLLLTDTQYF. Supplemented by reference TRBV5-6 and TRBJ2-3, the full variable domain reads DAGVTQSPTHLIKTRGQQVTLRCSPKSGHDTVSWYQQALGQGPQFIFQYYEEEERQRGNFPDRFSGHQFPNYSSELNVNALLLGDSALYLCASSAPGQGLLLTDTQYFGPGTRLTVL.

This clonotype was seen at least ten times. The rearrangement joins TRBV11-1 to TRBJ1-1; TRBD1 might be the D (6 bases). V gave up 6 bases and J gave up 4 bases, with 15 bases separating them. The CDR3 has 14 amino acids. CDR1 SGHAT and CDR2 FQDESV come from the germline V gene (reference sequence). CDR3 amino acids: CASSQGTRGTEAFF. The CDR3 coding sequence is TGTGCCAGCAGTCAAGGGACCAGGGGCACTGAAGCTTTCTTT.

This clonotype was detected many times. This chain links TRBV7-2 with TRBJ2-3, with 7 bases that match TRBD2. The CDR3 loop spans 17 amino acids. Germline CDR1 is SGHTA and CDR2 is FQGNSA. V lost 0 bases and J lost 0; bases outside the gene matches: 6. As DNA, the CDR3 is TGTGCCAGCAGCTTAGCGCTGTTTAGCGGGAGCACAGATACGCAGTATTTT. It encodes CASSLALFSGSTDTQYF. The full variable domain, with the rest looked up from reference TRBV7-2 and TRBJ2-3, is GAGVSQSPSNKVTEKGKDVELRCDPISGHTALYWYRQSLGQGLEFLIYFQGNSAPDKSGLPSDRFSAERTGGSVSTLTIQRTQQEDSAVYLCASSLALFSGSTDTQYFGPGTRLTVL.

The chain combines TRBV28 with TRBJ2-7; the match to TRBD2 covers 11 bases. Germline lookup yields CDR1 MDHEN and CDR2 SYDVKM. CDR3 length: 15 residues. The ends lost 4 bases at V and 6 bases at J; junction bases unmatched: 8. In nucleotides, the CDR3 is TGTGCCAGCAGTTACCTAGCGGGAGGATTGGGCGAGCAGTACTTC. It translates to CASSYLAGGLGEQYF.

The table lists this clonotype with many counts. This chain links TRBV29-1 with TRBJ2-3, with 8 bases identical to TRBD2. Trimming at V came to 7 bases and at J to 8 bases, leaving 8 bases not matched to a gene. Germline assignment: CDR1 SQVTM and CDR2 ANQGSEA. The CDR3 totals 12 residues. The CDR3 region has the DNA TGCAGCGCCGGGGGGGCGGGAGGTACGCAGTATTTT. Translating gives CSAGGAGGTQYF.

This clonotype was counted many times. The CDR3 nucleotides read TGCAGCGTTGGAGTGGGTCGGGACGAAAAACTGTTTTTT. Translation: CSVGVGRDEKLFF. This chain uses TRBV29-1 with TRBJ1-4, with D tentatively TRBD1 (5 bases). The CDR3 sequence is 13 residues long. Germline V gene lookup returns CDR1 SQVTM and CDR2 ANQGSEA. Trimming removed 4 bases from V and 8 bases from J, with 14 bases in between.

This clonotype was detected ten times or more. The chain is built from TRBV15 and TRBJ2-5; D gene ambiguous. Between the trimmed V and J ends, which lost 1 base and 5 bases, there was a span of 14 bases. Germline values: CDR1 LNHNV, CDR2 YYDKDF (reference sequence). The CDR3 is 15 residues long. Here the CDR3 reads CATSRVPLVGETQYF. CDR3 bases: TGTGCCACCAGCAGAGTGCCGTTGGTCGGTGAGACCCAGTACTTC.

This clonotype was counted many times. The chain recombines TRBV20-1 with TRBJ2-3, with 7 bases lining up with TRBD2. The length of the CDR3 is 14 residues. Per the germline V gene, CDR1 is DFQATT and CDR2 is SNEGSKA (reference sequence). After removal of 4 bases from V and 3 bases from J, the junction contained 7 bases not matched to a gene. CDR3 sequence: CSAIGLDGTDTQYF. The CDR3 DNA is TGCAGTGCTATTGGACTAGATGGGACAGATACGCAGTATTTT.

This clonotype has ten or more counts. V gene TRBV6-5 combines with J gene TRBJ1-2; possibly TRBD1 for D (6 bases). Germline CDR1 and CDR2: MNHEY and SVGAGI. This CDR3 is built from 14 residues. V lost 4 bases, J lost 4 bases, and 13 bases lay in between. CDR3 region: CASSSRSTGYGYTF. The CDR3 DNA follows: TGTGCCAGCAGTTCCCGTTCGACAGGCTATGGCTACACCTTC.

The V and J genes are TRBV2 and TRBJ2-5; D is unresolved. Germline V CDR1 and CDR2: SNHLY, FYNNEI. V lost 3 bases and J lost 0, with 14 bases in between. The CDR3 is made up of 16 amino acids. The CDR3 sequence is CASSDVGRMYQETQYF. In nucleotides, the CDR3 is TGTGCCAGCAGTGATGTTGGCAGAATGTACCAAGAGACCCAGTACTTC.

This clonotype was seen ten or more times. The chain uses TRBV2 and TRBJ1-5; TRBD1 is a possible D gene (5 bases). Trimming stripped 6 bases from V and 0 bases from J, with 12 bases between. The germline V gene has CDR1 SNHLY and CDR2 FYNNEI. The CDR3 is made up of 15 amino acids. The CDR3 DNA reads as TGTGCCAGCAGGGCAGGGATCCATAGCAATCAGCCCCAGCATTTT. Its translation is CASRAGIHSNQPQHF.

This clonotype was detected many times. The V call is TRBV12-3 or TRBV12-4, the J call TRBJ2-3; a weak D match, TRBD1 (6 bases). Trimming took 6 bases from V and 0 from J, leaving 31 bases between them. The CDR3 runs 21 residues. This CDR3 reads CASRSYQGIKLQGLSTDTQYF. As DNA, the CDR3 is TGTGCCAGCAGATCCTATCAGGGGATCAAGCTGCAGGGGCTGAGCACAGATACGCAGTATTTT.

This clonotype was detected many times. This chain links TRBV11-2 with TRBJ1-1; weak D call: TRBD1 (6 bases). V lost 5 bases and J lost 2, with 15 bases in between. Germline values: CDR1 SGHAT, CDR2 FQNNGV. The CDR3 totals 15 residues. The CDR3 here is CASSTDGQPNTEAFF. DNA for the CDR3: TGTGCCAGCAGCACCGACGGACAGCCCAACACTGAAGCTTTCTTT. The entire variable domain, with the rest obtained from reference TRBV11-2 and TRBJ1-1, is as follows: EAGVAQSPRYKIIEKRQSVAFWCNPISGHATLYWYQQILGQGPKLLIQFQNNGVVDDSQLPKDRFSAERLKGVDSTLKIQPAKLEDSAVYLCASSTDGQPNTEAFFGQGTRLTVV.

This clonotype was counted many times. The V call is TRBV27, the J call TRBJ2-7; no definite D call. Trimming removed 3 bases from V and 1 base from J, with 7 bases in between. Germline V gene data show CDR1 as MNHEY and CDR2 as SMNVEV (reference sequence). The CDR3 runs 13 residues. The CDR3 spells CASSFSASYEQYF. The CDR3 region has the DNA TGTGCCAGCAGTTTTTCAGCGTCCTACGAGCAGTACTTC.

This clonotype was seen many times. The chain employs TRBV6-5 and TRBJ2-5, with D possibly being TRBD1 (5 bases). This CDR3 is built from 15 residues. CDR1 and CDR2 (germline): MNHEY, SVGAGI. The ends were cut back, 6 bases at V and 3 bases at J, with 17 bases in the middle. The CDR3 DNA follows: TGTGCCAGCAGCCGAGGCTGGGGCTTAGAAGAGACCCAGTACTTC. Translated, it gives CASSRGWGLEETQYF.

This clonotype was counted at least ten times. V usage is TRBV2 and J usage is TRBJ1-4; a possible D gene is TRBD1 (6 bases). The germline V gene has CDR1 SNHLY and CDR2 FYNNEI. V gave up 4 bases and J gave up 7 bases, with 13 bases separating them. This CDR3 spans 14 amino acids. CDR3 DNA: TGTGCCAGCAGTGTTTCCCGGACAGCTGAAAAACTGTTTTTT. Translating it yields CASSVSRTAEKLFF.

V usage is TRBV19 and J usage is TRBJ1-5; unclear D gene. The V end was cut by 0 bases, the J end by 3 bases, with 12 bases between. This CDR3 contains 16 residues. Germline V CDR1 and CDR2: LNHDA, SQIVND (reference sequence). The CDR3 nucleotides are TGTGCCAGTAGTATAGATCTATGGGGTGCCAATCAGCCCCAGCATTTT. The encoded protein is CASSIDLWGANQPQHF.